The 22 T cell receptor beta chains below were found in one sample sequenced in a study of early stage breast cancer tumors. Generated by immunoSEQ multiplex PCR, the TCRdb table keeps only in-frame clones and is missing some. The data contain about 11,000 clones, 55% to 75% of them singletons. The sample comprised breast tumor tissue. These receptor sequences come from a person aged 35 to 50 with breast cancer.

The chain has TRBV7-9 and TRBJ2-3, with D unclear. CDR1 and CDR2 from the germline V gene are SEHNR and FQNEAQ (reference sequence). The V gene lost 5 bases and the J gene lost 0 bases, with 18 bases spanning the gap. The CDR3 contains 17 residues. The CDR3 loop is CASSPDLRLSSTDTQYF. CDR3 bases: TGTGCCAGCAGCCCCGACCTGCGGTTATCTAGCACAGATACGCAGTATTTT.

The genes are TRBV28 and TRBJ2-7, with 8 bases matching TRBD1. This CDR3 has 15 amino acids. Germline assignment: CDR1 MDHEN and CDR2 SYDVKM. V was clipped by 3 bases and J by 6 bases; unmatched bases: 10. The CDR3 DNA reads as TGTGCCAGCAGTTTGGTTTTACAGGGGGAAGGCGAGCAGTACTTC. Translated, it gives CASSLVLQGEGEQYF.

The rearrangement links TRBV4-2 to TRBJ2-2, with D unclear. With 0 bases removed from V and 9 bases from J, the gap between germline ends came to 11 bases. CDR1 and CDR2 from the germline V gene are LGHNA and YNFKEQ. CDR3 size: 14 residues. In nucleotides, the CDR3 is TGTGCCAGCAGCCAAGATCGGGCTCCGCGGGAGCTGTTTTTT. Translation: CASSQDRAPRELFF.

The V call is TRBV6-1, the J call TRBJ2-5; 7 bases align to TRBD2. Looked up from germline, CDR1 is MNHNS and CDR2 is SASEGT. The CDR3 spans 16 residues. Trimming at V came to 2 bases and at J to 3 bases, leaving 9 bases not matched to a gene. CDR3 DNA sequence: TGTGCCAGCAGTGAAAGTATAGGGCTAGCGGAAGAGACCCAGTACTTC. Its translation: CASSESIGLAEETQYF.

The rearrangement joins TRBV5-4 to TRBJ2-5, with 9 bases matching TRBD2. V shed 0 bases, J shed 1 base, and the junction held 7 bases outside the gene matches. The CDR3 consists of 17 residues. The germline gives CDR1 SGHNT, CDR2 YYREEE (reference sequence). The CDR3 bases are TGTGCCAGCAGCTTGGTATTCCTAGCGGGAACCCAAGAGACCCAGTACTTC. Protein: CASSLVFLAGTQETQYF.

This clone has only a few counts. V is TRBV7-9 and J is TRBJ1-2; D remains ambiguous. Trimming removed 5 bases at V and 7 bases at J, with 11 bases between. Germline V gene data show CDR1 as SEHNR and CDR2 as FQNEAQ (reference sequence). The CDR3 is 12 residues long. The CDR3 loop is CASSLPAAGYTF. The CDR3 bases are TGTGCCAGCAGCCTTCCGGCGGCTGGCTACACCTTC.

The rearrangement links TRBV6-5 to TRBJ2-3; D uncertain. CDR3 length: 13 amino acids. Germline CDR1 and CDR2: MNHEY and SVGAGI. V was shortened by 0 bases and J by 6 bases, with 7 bases between the two germline ends. CDR3 region: CASSYSIADTQYF. The CDR3 DNA is TGTGCCAGCAGTTACTCGATTGCTGATACGCAGTATTTT.

As regards this clone: At one boundary the junction diverges from the germline segment, which might be a read error. The gene calls are TRBV10-2 and TRBJ2-3, with no clear D. Germline CDR1 and CDR2: WSHSY and SAAADI. This CDR3 comprises 11 residues. The CDR3 here is CSNADLDTQYF. CDR3 coding DNA: TGTTCGAACGCAGACCTAGATACGCAGTATTTT.

The gene calls are TRBV18 and TRBJ2-7, with 12 nucleotides matching TRBD1. V gave up 6 bases and J gave up 4 bases; unmatched junction bases: 4. The CDR3 contains 14 residues. The V gene's germline CDR1 is KGHSH and CDR2 LQKENI. The CDR3 sequence is CASSGQGARYEQYF. The DNA of the CDR3 is TGTGCCAGCTCGGGACAGGGGGCTAGGTACGAGCAGTACTTC.

In nucleotides, the CDR3 is TGCGCCAGCGCTCCGGGGGGGCAGCTATTAGCGGGTAACGAGCAGTACTTC. It encodes CASAPGGQLLAGNEQYF. The rearrangement links TRBV5-1 to TRBJ2-7; TRBD2 matches at 8 bases. CDR3 length: 17 amino acids. The J segment lost 5 bases and the V segment lost 7 bases, leaving 20 bases of the junction unmatched. CDR1 is SGHRS and CDR2 is YFSETQ in the germline V gene.

The rearrangement joins TRBV27 to TRBJ2-1, with D possibly TRBD1 on 6 matching bases. Germline CDR1 reads MNHEY; CDR2 reads SMNVEV (reference sequence). The CDR3 length is 12 residues. Between the trimmed V and J ends, which lost 5 bases and 7 bases, there was a span of 9 bases. This CDR3 is CASSAQGNEQFF. The CDR3 DNA follows: TGTGCCAGCAGTGCGCAGGGGAATGAGCAGTTCTTC.

The chain couples TRBV11-2 to TRBJ2-1; 9 bases agree with TRBD2. Unmatched junction bases numbered 11, after V lost 5 bases and J lost 9 bases. Germline V gene sequence: CDR1 SGHAT, CDR2 FQNNGV. The CDR3 consists of 15 residues. The CDR3 spells CASSPRVAGVPEQFF. In nucleotides, the CDR3 is TGTGCCAGCAGCCCCCGGGTAGCGGGAGTCCCTGAGCAGTTCTTC.

This clone was counted once. The chain employs TRBV27 and TRBJ2-1; D is undetermined. The CDR3 totals 15 residues. The V and J ends lost 6 bases and 1 base respectively, with 13 bases between them. Germline-derived CDR1 and CDR2 are MNHEY and SMNVEV (reference sequence). In DNA form, the CDR3 reads TGTGCCAGCAGAATTTACCCGGATTCCTACAATGAGCAGTTCTTC. This translates into CASRIYPDSYNEQFF.

The chain couples TRBV6-1 to TRBJ1-2; possible D gene TRBD1, 6 bases. Germline values: CDR1 MNHNS, CDR2 SASEGT. The CDR3 consists of 15 residues. Deletions cut 7 bases from V and 2 bases from J, with 17 bases between. The CDR3 sequence is CASIGGQTVNYGYTF. Here the CDR3 DNA reads TGTGCCAGCATTGGAGGACAGACGGTAAACTATGGCTACACCTTC.

The chain joins TRBV6-4 to TRBJ1-1, with D uncertain. With 7 bases removed from V and 1 base from J, the gap between germline ends came to 13 bases. The CDR3 sequence is 14 residues long. Germline CDR1 is MRHNA and CDR2 is SNTAGT. CDR3 sequence: CASKPGAGNTEAFF. The CDR3 coding sequence is TGTGCCAGCAAGCCCGGAGCAGGGAACACTGAAGCTTTCTTT.

This clone was detected a few times. V usage is TRBV6-1 and J usage is TRBJ2-7; D is uncertain. V was shortened by 3 bases and J by 3 bases, with 3 bases between the two germline ends. The CDR3 is made up of 11 amino acids. The germline CDR1 and CDR2 sequences are MNHNS and SASEGT. Written as DNA, the CDR3 is TGTGCCAGCAGTGACAGCTACGAGCAGTACTTC. Translated, it gives CASSDSYEQYF.

V is TRBV7-9 and J is TRBJ2-7; D uncertain. Trimming stripped 5 bases from V and 3 bases from J, with 14 bases between. Looked up from germline, CDR1 is SEHNR and CDR2 is FQNEAQ (reference sequence). This CDR3 contains 14 residues. CDR3 loop: CASSPPGPNYEQYF. The CDR3 DNA follows: TGTGCCAGCAGCCCTCCCGGACCCAACTACGAGCAGTACTTC.

A few counts support this clone. V is TRBV5-3 and J is TRBJ2-7, with TRBD2 matching 9 bases. TRBV5-3 has ORF status, its function being uncertain. J lost 3 bases, V lost 5 bases, and 0 bases had no gene match. The CDR3 covers 12 residues. The CDR3 protein is CARRLAGYEQYF. The CDR3 DNA follows: TGTGCCAGAAGACTAGCGGGCTACGAGCAGTACTTC.

This clone showed up just a few times. The chain recombines TRBV4-1 with TRBJ2-1; TRBD2 aligns across 7 bases. V gave up 1 base and J gave up 7 bases; unmatched junction bases: 22. The CDR3 has 20 amino acids. Germline V CDR1 and CDR2: MGHRA, YSYEKL. The CDR3 sequence: CASSQGGDERERRARNEQFF. In DNA form, the CDR3 reads TGCGCCAGCAGCCAAGGGGGGGATGAGCGGGAACGCCGGGCCCGAAATGAGCAGTTCTTC.

V is TRBV4-2 and J is TRBJ2-1; D unresolved. V lost 1 base, J lost 3 bases, and 10 bases lay in between. This CDR3 contains 15 residues. Germline V CDR1 and CDR2: LGHNA, YNFKEQ. CDR3 nucleotides: TGTGCCAGCAGCCAAGTCAAAAGGAACTACAATGAGCAGTTCTTC. Residues: CASSQVKRNYNEQFF.

V usage is TRBV5-5 and J usage is TRBJ2-7; D remains ambiguous. Germline lookup yields CDR1 SGHKS and CDR2 YYEKEE (reference sequence). The CDR3 covers 15 residues. Trimming left V 3 bases short and J 1 base short, with 14 bases between. CDR3 DNA sequence: TGTGCCAGCAGCTACCGGACGAACCCGTCCTACGAGCAGTACTTC. Translating gives CASSYRTNPSYEQYF. The variable domain in full, with the rest retrieved from reference TRBV5-5 and TRBJ2-7, is DAGVTQSPTHLIKTRGQQVTLRCSPISGHKSVSWYQQVLGQGPQFIFQYYEKEERGRGNFPDRFSARQFPNYSSELNVNALLLGDSALYLCASSYRTNPSYEQYFGPGTRLTVT.

The chain recombines TRBV2 with TRBJ2-6, with D possibly called TRBD1 or TRBD2 (5 bases each). The CDR3 length is 14 residues. CDR1 is SNHLY and CDR2 is FYNNEI in the germline V gene. V lost 6 bases, J lost 1 base, and 7 bases lay in between. The CDR3 loop reads CASRGESGANVLTF. In DNA form, the CDR3 reads TGTGCCAGCAGGGGGGAGTCTGGGGCCAACGTCCTGACTTTC.